The 26 T cell receptor beta chains below all came from one sample that was sequenced in a study of T-cell reconstitution after alpha-beta-depleted transplantation in children. TCRbeta library construction was performed incorporating unique molecular identifiers. Each CDR3 protein is one row after TCRdb ran MiXCR on the PCR reads. The sample lists 500,000 to 750,000 distinct CDR3 sequences, 10% to 15% occurring once. The sample in question was PBMCs, mostly from graft donor cells, obtained 360 days after TCRalphabeta/CD19-depleted stem cell transplant. These receptors originate from a male patient younger than 18 who had a stem cell transplant for acute myeloid leukemia, so the T cells may come from the graft donor.

This clonotype has ten or more counts. The gene calls are TRBV18 and TRBJ2-7; D unresolved. The CDR3 length is 13 residues. Germline assignment: CDR1 KGHSH and CDR2 LQKENI. V dropped 4 bases and J dropped 7 bases, with 14 bases sitting between them. This CDR3 reads CASSLWEGREQYF. DNA for the CDR3: TGTGCCAGCTCACTTTGGGAAGGGCGAGAGCAGTACTTC.

The genes are TRBV29-1 and TRBJ2-7; D ambiguous. Germline V gene sequence: CDR1 SQVTM, CDR2 ANQGSEA. The CDR3 runs to 14 residues. V was pared by 2 bases and J by 0 bases, with 11 bases between. The CDR3 loop is CSVETKVSSYEQYF. The CDR3 DNA reads as TGCAGCGTTGAAACGAAGGTTAGCTCCTACGAGCAGTACTTC.

The CDR3 DNA follows: TGTGCCAGCAGCTTAGATCCGGCCCCAAGCACAGATACGCAGTATTTT. Residues: CASSLDPAPSTDTQYF. This chain uses TRBV7-6 with TRBJ2-3; D is unresolved. This CDR3 comprises 16 residues. Germline V lookup: CDR1 SGHVS, CDR2 FNYEAQ. Trimming stripped 1 base from V and 0 bases from J, with 11 bases between.

This clonotype has at least ten counts. V and J are TRBV19 and TRBJ1-1, with unresolved D. Germline V lookup: CDR1 LNHDA, CDR2 SQIVND (reference sequence). The germline V and J ends were trimmed by 2 bases and 6 bases, with 10 bases remaining between them. This CDR3 comprises 13 residues. For the CDR3, the DNA is TGTGCCAGTAGTATAACGACACTTTCTGAAGCTTTCTTT. This gives the protein CASSITTLSEAFF.

The CDR3 loop is CASSLKTFANTGELFF. CDR3 coding DNA: TGTGCCAGCAGCTTAAAGACTTTCGCGAACACCGGGGAGCTGTTTTTT. The gene calls are TRBV7-3 and TRBJ2-2, with D unclear. CDR3 length: 16 residues. CDR1 and CDR2 from the germline V gene are SGHTA and FQGTGA. The germline V and J ends were trimmed by 1 base and 0 bases, with 9 bases remaining between them.

This sequence joins TRBV7-2 and TRBJ2-4; perhaps TRBD1 as D (6 bases). The ends were cut back, 7 bases at V and 8 bases at J, with 21 bases in the middle. This CDR3 contains 15 residues. The germline CDR1 and CDR2 sequences are SGHTA and FQGNSA. The CDR3 region has the DNA TGTGCCAGCAACCCCGCCCGGGACAATCGGGACATTCAGTACTTC. It translates to CASNPARDNRDIQYF. The full variable domain, in which reference TRBV7-2 and TRBJ2-4 provide the parts outside the CDR3, is GAGVSQSPSNKVTEKGKDVELRCDPISGHTALYWYRQSLGQGLEFLIYFQGNSAPDKSGLPSDRFSAERTGGSVSTLTIQRTQQEDSAVYLCASNPARDNRDIQYFGAGTRLSVL.

This clonotype was seen at least ten times. The V gene is TRBV29-1, the J gene TRBJ2-7, with a possible D match to TRBD1 (6 bases). There are 13 residues in the CDR3. V was clipped by 4 bases and J by 3 bases, with 13 bases between them. Germline V CDR1 and CDR2: SQVTM, ANQGSEA. In DNA form, the CDR3 reads TGCAGCGTTGCCGAGACAGGCCGCTACGAGCAGTACTTC. This translates into CSVAETGRYEQYF.

This clonotype was counted a few times. The chain is built from TRBV9 and TRBJ2-7, with D unresolved. Trimming took 0 bases from V and 3 from J, leaving 13 bases between them. The CDR3 length is 15 residues. Germline values: CDR1 SGDLS, CDR2 YYNGEE. CDR3 bases: TGTGCCAGCAGCGTAGCTGGCTCCATCGGCTACGAGCAGTACTTC. The encoded protein is CASSVAGSIGYEQYF.

This clonotype was counted between two and nine times. This chain uses TRBV7-3 with TRBJ2-1, with TRBD1 matching over 7 bases. Germline CDR1 is SGHTA and CDR2 is FQGTGA. The CDR3 has 17 residues. V shed 2 bases and J 2 bases; nucleotides not matched to a gene: 9. For the CDR3, the DNA is TGTGCCAGCAGCTTAGGTCAAGGCAGGGGGACCTACAATGAGCAGTTCTTC. Amino acid sequence: CASSLGQGRGTYNEQFF.

This clonotype was observed a handful of times. This chain connects TRBV6-2 or TRBV6-3 to TRBJ2-2; no clear D gene. The V end lost 11 bases, the J end lost 0 bases, and 1 base lay between the germline ends. This CDR3 is built from 10 residues. CDR1 is MNHEY and CDR2 is SVGEGT in the germline V gene. The CDR3 coding sequence is TGTGCCGCGAACACCGGGGAGCTGTTTTTT. This sequence encodes CAANTGELFF.

V and J are TRBV23-1 and TRBJ1-5; D possibly corresponds to TRBD1 (6 bases). TRBV23-1 is designated an ORF whose function remains uncertain. The CDR3 sequence is 15 residues long. V shed 7 bases and J shed 2 bases, with 15 bases lying between them. CDR3 loop: CASTHRGLGNQPQHF. The DNA for the CDR3 is TGCGCCAGCACACATCGGGGGCTAGGCAATCAGCCCCAGCATTTT.

The chain is built from TRBV15 and TRBJ2-7; TRBD1 aligns across 10 bases. The CDR3 consists of 15 residues. The V gene end was trimmed by 4 bases and the J gene end by 5 bases; junction bases not matched to a gene: 8. Per the germline V gene, CDR1 is LNHNV and CDR2 is YYDKDF (reference sequence). Here the CDR3 reads CATSTTWDRGHEQYF. The CDR3, as DNA: TGTGCCACCAGCACCACGTGGGACAGGGGCCACGAGCAGTACTTC.

This clonotype was observed a few times. The rearrangement joins TRBV15 to TRBJ2-7, with 10 bases identical to TRBD1. J was trimmed by 2 bases and V by 1 base; bases with no gene match: 5. Germline V gives CDR1 LNHNV, CDR2 YYDKDF (reference sequence). This CDR3 is 16 amino acids long. CDR3 in DNA: TGTGCCACCAGCAGAGTTGGGGACAGGGGCCCCTACGAGCAGTACTTC. It encodes CATSRVGDRGPYEQYF.

V gene TRBV24-1 combines with J gene TRBJ1-1, with 9 bases aligning to TRBD1. This CDR3 is built from 17 residues. The V and J ends lost 2 bases and 1 base, in that order; junction bases with no gene match: 7. Germline CDR1 is KGHDR and CDR2 is SFDVKD. CDR3 region: CATSDSFGTGQNTEAFF. The CDR3 DNA sequence: TGTGCCACCAGTGATTCGTTTGGGACAGGGCAGAACACTGAAGCTTTCTTT.

This clonotype was picked up many times. The rearrangement uses TRBV5-1 and TRBJ2-1; D perhaps matches TRBD2 (7 bases). CDR1 SGHRS and CDR2 YFSETQ come from the germline V gene. This CDR3 spans 17 amino acids. With 4 bases removed from V and 1 base from J, the gap between germline ends came to 18 bases. In DNA form, the CDR3 reads TGCGCCAGCAGCCCGGAGATCGGGGGGCTTTCCTACAATGAGCAGTTCTTC. This translates into CASSPEIGGLSYNEQFF. Based on the CDR3 plus reference TRBV5-1 and TRBJ2-1, the full variable domain is KAGVTQTPRYLIKTRGQQVTLSCSPISGHRSVSWYQQTPGQGLQFLFEYFSETQRNKGNFPGRFSGRQFSNSRSEMNVSTLELGDSALYLCASSPEIGGLSYNEQFFGPGTRLTVL.

The V and J genes are TRBV5-1 and TRBJ2-7, with D unresolved. From germline, CDR1 is SGHRS and CDR2 YFSETQ. V lost 2 bases and J lost 0, with 12 bases in between. CDR3 size: 15 residues. The CDR3 bases are TGCGCCAGCAGCTTAGACGGTACCCGCTCCTACGAGCAGTACTTC. This codes for CASSLDGTRSYEQYF.

This chain joins TRBV12-3 or TRBV12-4 and TRBJ2-5, with 11 nucleotides matching TRBD2. The CDR3 spans 15 residues. V trimming: 7 bases; J trimming: 4 bases; junction bases outside the gene matches: 8. CDR3 sequence reads: CASILAGGGGETQYF. The CDR3 DNA reads TGTGCCAGCATCCTAGCGGGAGGAGGCGGAGAGACCCAGTACTTC.

This clonotype was counted a few times. The V and J genes are TRBV5-6 and TRBJ1-4; 9 nucleotides line up with TRBD1. Trimming at V came to 4 bases and at J to 5 bases, leaving 15 bases not matched to a gene. Germline assignment: CDR1 SGHDT and CDR2 YYEEEE. CDR3 size: 18 residues. The CDR3 DNA reads as TGTGCCAGCAGCAAGGGACAGGGAATGAGAAAACTCAATGAAAAACTGTTTTTT. This gives the protein CASSKGQGMRKLNEKLFF.

This clonotype has only a few counts. The CDR3 loop reads CASRGLETQYF. CDR3 coding DNA: TGTGCCAGCAGGGGGCTGGAGACCCAGTACTTC. The chain has TRBV27 and TRBJ2-5, with a tentative D call TRBD1 (5 bases). There are 11 residues in the CDR3. Trimming removed 6 bases from V and 5 bases from J, with 7 bases in between. Germline CDR1 is MNHEY and CDR2 is SMNVEV (reference sequence).

This clonotype was seen a few times. This chain joins TRBV7-8 and TRBJ2-7, with D possibly TRBD1 on 5 matching bases. Germline V lookup: CDR1 SGHVS, CDR2 FQNEAQ. The V end was cut by 6 bases, the J end by 1 base, with 10 bases between. The CDR3 spans 13 residues. CDR3 nucleotide sequence: TGTGCCAGCAGTAAGGGGATATCCTACGAGCAGTACTTC. This translates into CASSKGISYEQYF.

DNA of the CDR3: TGTGCCAGCAGCCAAGTGACACACATACAAGAGACCCAGTACTTC. Amino acids: CASSQVTHIQETQYF. The V call is TRBV3-1, the J call TRBJ2-5; D remains unclear. With 1 base removed from V and 2 bases from J, the gap between germline ends came to 11 bases. The germline V gene encodes CDR1 LGHDT and CDR2 YNNKEL (reference sequence). This CDR3 is 15 amino acids long.

The rearrangement uses TRBV20-1 and TRBJ2-7; weak D call: TRBD1 (6 bases). Trimming left V 7 bases short and J 4 bases short, with 17 bases between. The CDR3 sequence is 13 residues long. Per germline, CDR1 DFQATT and CDR2 SNEGSKA (reference sequence). The CDR3 DNA reads as TGCAGTGTTCCGGGACATTTAGCATACGAGCAGTACTTC. This translates into CSVPGHLAYEQYF.

This clonotype was counted many times. This chain's CDR3 is CASRGLAGLGSYNEQFF. The CDR3 DNA reads as TGTGCCAGCAGGGGACTAGCGGGACTAGGCTCCTACAATGAGCAGTTCTTC. The rearrangement joins TRBV28 to TRBJ2-1; 13 positions agree with TRBD2. With 6 bases clipped from V and 0 bases from J, the junction kept 5 bases outside the gene matches. The CDR3 consists of 17 residues. Germline CDR1 MDHEN, CDR2 SYDVKM.

This clonotype was counted between two and nine times. The chain employs TRBV5-1 and TRBJ2-7; D is undetermined. V lost 1 base, J lost 3 bases, and 8 bases lay in between. The CDR3 covers 13 residues. CDR1 SGHRS and CDR2 YFSETQ come from the germline V gene. CDR3 bases: TGCGCCAGCAGCTTGCGAACCGGCTACGAGCAGTACTTC. Its protein product is CASSLRTGYEQYF.

This clonotype came up a few times. V and J are TRBV4-3 and TRBJ2-4; D perhaps matches TRBD2 (6 bases). This CDR3 has 16 residues. V was pared by 3 bases and J by 3 bases, with 15 bases between. Germline-derived CDR1 and CDR2 are LGHNA and YSLEER. CDR3: CASSQWRATVKNIQYF. The CDR3 bases are TGCGCCAGCAGCCAGTGGAGGGCCACCGTCAAAAACATTCAGTACTTC.

This clonotype was observed at least ten times. V usage is TRBV12-3 or TRBV12-4 and J usage is TRBJ1-5, with 8 bases lining up with TRBD1. The CDR3 covers 17 residues. Losses at the gene ends were 4 bases for V and 1 base for J; bases not matched to a gene: 9. CDR3 bases: TGTGCCAGCAGTTCCGATACAGGGGGAATAAGCAATCAGCCCCAGCATTTT. The encoded protein is CASSSDTGGISNQPQHF.